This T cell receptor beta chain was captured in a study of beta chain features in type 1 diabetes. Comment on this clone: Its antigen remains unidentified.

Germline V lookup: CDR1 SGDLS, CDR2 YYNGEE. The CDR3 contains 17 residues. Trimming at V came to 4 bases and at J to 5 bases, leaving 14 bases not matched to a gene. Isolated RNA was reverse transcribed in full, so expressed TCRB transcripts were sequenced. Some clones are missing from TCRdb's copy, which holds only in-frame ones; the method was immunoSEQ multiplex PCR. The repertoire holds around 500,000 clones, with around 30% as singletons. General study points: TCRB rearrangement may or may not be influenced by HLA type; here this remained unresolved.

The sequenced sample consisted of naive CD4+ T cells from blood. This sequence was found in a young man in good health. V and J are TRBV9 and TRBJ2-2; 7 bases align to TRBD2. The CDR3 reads CASSPGGRGSGTGELFF. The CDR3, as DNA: TGTGCCAGCAGCCCCGGAGGGCGCGGGAGCGGAACCGGGGAGCTGTTTTTT. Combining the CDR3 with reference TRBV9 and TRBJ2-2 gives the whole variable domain DSGVTQTPKHLITATGQRVTLRCSPRSGDLSVYWYQQSLDQGLQFLIQYYNGEERAKGNILERFSAQQFPDLHSELNLSSLELGDSALYFCASSPGGRGSGTGELFFGEGSRLTVL.